The table lists the clone carrying this T cell receptor beta chain with many counts. The time point was: newly diagnosed GD, antithyroid drugs for less than 3 months. RNA extracted from PBMCs served as the sequencing template. This CDR3 is built from 13 residues. Germline trimming cut 3 bases from V and 5 bases from J; bases unmatched to any gene: 6. Germline CDR1 and CDR2: DFQATT and SNEGSKA (reference sequence). The data originate from a study of regulatory T cells in long-lasting Graves disease. TCR beta libraries were built with iRepertoire HTBI primers and Arm-PCR of CDR3 regions. Authors' data handling: Spanning all samples, the identified segments comprised over 50 TRBV and around 13 TRBJ. Each CDR3 protein is one row after TCRdb ran MiXCR on the multiplex PCR reads. These V and J calls derive from TCRdb rather than the authors' analysis. The sample records approximately 360,000 distinct CDR3 sequences, approximately 12% being singletons.

The data also belong to a second study, concerning T cells in Graves' hyperthyroidism and ophthalmopathy.

The sample in question was peripheral blood mononuclear cells (PBMCs), obtained at new diagnosis, from a patient treated with antithyroid drugs. V is TRBV20-1 and J is TRBJ2-7, with 8 bases fitting TRBD2. The receptor was derived from a woman aged 18-29 years with Graves disease. The CDR3 loop reads CSARHGRADEQYF. The CDR3 DNA sequence: TGCAGTGCTAGGCACGGGAGGGCCGACGAGCAGTACTTC.